Below are 28 T cell receptor beta chains sequenced from a single sample in a study of post-analysis software for immune sequencing data. Study-level results: TRBV5-6, TRBV5-1 and TRBV20-1 belonged to a set of roughly 5 TRBV segments that were more frequent in patients than controls.

The TCR beta cDNA libraries carried unique molecular identifiers. TCRdb independently ran MiXCR on the PCR reads; one entry per CDR3 protein. The sample holds about 380,000 distinct CDR3 sequences; about a third are singletons and the top ten take 13%. These receptors have no known antigen. Sequencing was done on a sample of blood. These receptors were taken from a girl aged 10 to 17 with multiple sclerosis.

Comments on this clonotype: The junction departs from germline at one end; a sequencing error may be responsible. CDR3 in amino acids: CSARSTGTTNEKRFF. The CDR3 DNA follows: TGCAGTGCCAGATCCACAGGGACAACTAATGAAAAACGGTTTTTT. J is TRBJ1-4 and V is TRBV20-1, with a possible D match to TRBD1 (6 bases). In germline, CDR1 is DFQATT, CDR2 SNEGSKA (reference sequence). This CDR3 has 15 residues.

The rearrangement links TRBV7-3 to TRBJ1-2; D is undetermined. The CDR3 has 13 residues. The germline CDR1 and CDR2 sequences are SGHTA and FQGTGA. V dropped 5 bases and J dropped 3 bases, with 10 bases sitting between them. CDR3 DNA: TGTGCCAGCAGCCCCCCACCCTACTATGGCTACACCTTC. It codes for CASSPPPYYGYTF.

The chain employs TRBV28 and TRBJ2-2, with a tentative D call TRBD1 (5 bases). The CDR3 length is 14 residues. Germline assignment: CDR1 MDHEN and CDR2 SYDVKM. Trimming cost V 6 bases and J 0 bases, with 8 bases left between them. CDR3 nucleotides: TGTGCCAGCAGCCAGGGCCCGAACACCGGGGAGCTGTTTTTT. This translates into CASSQGPNTGELFF.

CDR3 sequence (DNA): TGCGCCAGCAGCTGGGCGATTAGCGCCTACGAGCAGTACTTC. Its protein product is CASSWAISAYEQYF. The V gene is TRBV5-1, the J gene TRBJ2-5; possible D gene TRBD2, 5 bases. The DNA end favors TRBJ2-7, so the J call may be wrong. This CDR3 is 14 amino acids long. From germline, CDR1 is SGHRS and CDR2 YFSETQ.

This clonotype showed up just a few times. This chain joins TRBV7-2 and TRBJ2-5; TRBD1 is a possible D gene (6 bases). Germline V lookup: CDR1 SGHTA, CDR2 FQGNSA. Trimming removed 6 bases from V and 2 bases from J, with 10 bases in between. CDR3 length equals 13 residues. The CDR3 sequence: CASRQQGQETQYF. Here the CDR3 DNA reads TGTGCCAGCAGACAACAGGGTCAAGAGACCCAGTACTTC. The complete variable domain, with remaining parts taken from reference TRBV7-2 and TRBJ2-5, reads GAGVSQSPSNKVTEKGKDVELRCDPISGHTALYWYRQSLGQGLEFLIYFQGNSAPDKSGLPSDRFSAERTGGSVSTLTIQRTQQEDSAVYLCASRQQGQETQYFGPGTRLLVL.

This chain joins TRBV6-2 or TRBV6-3 and TRBJ2-2, with 8 bases fitting TRBD1. J lost 7 bases, V lost 6 bases, and 7 bases had no gene match. Germline CDR1 and CDR2: MNHEY and SVGEGT. The length of the CDR3 is 14 residues. The CDR3 is CASRPRGQGGELFF. CDR3 coding DNA: TGTGCCAGCAGGCCCAGGGGGCAGGGCGGGGAGCTGTTTTTT.

This clonotype was counted between two and nine times. The rearrangement joins TRBV7-9 to TRBJ1-2, with D possibly matching TRBD1 (6 bases). CDR1 is SEHNR and CDR2 is FQNEAQ in the germline V gene (reference sequence). V was trimmed by 4 bases and J by 3 bases, leaving 15 bases between them. CDR3 length equals 15 residues. CDR3: CASSYSGARDYGYTF. The CDR3 DNA is TGTGCCAGCAGCTATTCAGGGGCGCGGGACTATGGCTACACCTTC. The entire variable domain, with the rest obtained from reference TRBV7-9 and TRBJ1-2, is as follows: DTGVSQNPRHKITKRGQNVTFRCDPISEHNRLYWYRQTLGQGPEFLTYFQNEAQLEKSRLLSDRFSAERPKGSFSTLEIQRTEQGDSAMYLCASSYSGARDYGYTFGSGTRLTVV.

The V gene is TRBV7-9, the J gene TRBJ2-5, with TRBD2 matching 12 bases. The J call may not be correct, given that the DNA end is closer to TRBJ2-7. Germline-derived CDR1 and CDR2 are SEHNR and FQNEAQ (reference sequence). The CDR3 spans 16 residues. The CDR3 loop reads CASSLRGLAGWNEQYF. The DNA of the CDR3 is TGTGCCAGCAGCCTACGCGGACTAGCGGGGTGGAACGAGCAGTACTTC.

CDR3 DNA sequence: TGCAGTGCTCGTAGGGACGGATTGAACACTGAAGCTTTCTTT. Its translation: CSARRDGLNTEAFF. The chain has TRBV20-1 and TRBJ1-1, with a tentative D call TRBD1 (5 bases). The CDR3 has 14 amino acids. Between the trimmed V and J ends, which lost 5 bases and 0 bases, there was a span of 13 bases. Per the germline V gene, CDR1 is DFQATT and CDR2 is SNEGSKA (reference sequence).

This clonotype was detected a few times. J is TRBJ1-1 and V is TRBV27; D gene ambiguous. Germline lookup yields CDR1 MNHEY and CDR2 SMNVEV (reference sequence). The CDR3 is 14 residues long. V was cut by 10 bases and J by 0 bases, with 15 bases left in between. The CDR3: CAIRPGRMNTEAFF. CDR3 bases: TGTGCCATCCGGCCGGGCAGAATGAACACTGAAGCTTTCTTT.

This rearrangement joins TRBV27 to TRBJ2-3, with a tentative D call TRBD2 (5 bases). The CDR3 runs 14 residues. Germline V gene lookup returns CDR1 MNHEY and CDR2 SMNVEV (reference sequence). The V and J ends lost 3 bases and 0 bases respectively, with 7 bases between them. The CDR3 DNA follows: TGTGCCAGCAGTTTTAGCGTTAGCACAGATACGCAGTATTTT. It yields the protein CASSFSVSTDTQYF.

The rearrangement joins TRBV29-1 to TRBJ2-1, with D unresolved. The V end lost 2 bases, the J end lost 10 bases, and 9 bases lay between the germline ends. The germline CDR1 and CDR2 sequences are SQVTM and ANQGSEA. The CDR3 contains 11 residues. The CDR3 reads CSVELDYEQFF. The CDR3 DNA is TGCAGCGTTGAACTCGATTACGAGCAGTTCTTC.

This clonotype was counted at least ten times. The CDR3 reads CASSLGYTDTQYF. For the CDR3, the DNA is TGTGCCAGCAGCTTAGGCTACACAGATACGCAGTATTTT. V and J are TRBV13 and TRBJ2-3; D call uncertain. The CDR3 loop spans 13 amino acids. From germline, CDR1 is PRHDT and CDR2 FYEKMQ (reference sequence). Trimming shortened V by 0 bases and J by 2 bases, and 3 bases separated the two germline ends.

The DNA of the CDR3 is TGTGCCAGCAGCTTCAGGACAGGGGTGTCCTACGAGCAGTACTTC. Amino acid sequence: CASSFRTGVSYEQYF. This chain joins TRBV7-6 and TRBJ2-7; 9 nucleotides line up with TRBD1. The CDR3 runs 15 residues. Losses at the gene ends were 3 bases for V and 1 base for J; bases not matched to a gene: 4. Germline-derived CDR1 and CDR2 are SGHVS and FNYEAQ.

The V gene is TRBV4-3, the J gene TRBJ2-7; 8 nucleotides match TRBD2. J was trimmed by 1 base and V by 0 bases; bases with no gene match: 8. The CDR3 spans 17 residues. From germline, CDR1 is LGHNA and CDR2 YSLEER. In DNA form, the CDR3 reads TGCGCCAGCAGCCAAGATCCGGCTAGCGGGTTGTCCTACGAGCAGTACTTC. Encoded protein: CASSQDPASGLSYEQYF.

The rearrangement links TRBV2 to TRBJ2-3; maybe TRBD2 (6 bases). The V gene lost 5 bases and the J gene lost 0 bases, with 12 bases spanning the gap. The CDR3 has 15 residues. Germline values: CDR1 SNHLY, CDR2 FYNNEI. The CDR3 coding sequence is TGTGCCAGCAGTTCGGGGGTAACTAGCACAGATACGCAGTATTTT. Its translation: CASSSGVTSTDTQYF.

This clonotype came up a few times. The V and J genes are TRBV29-1 and TRBJ1-4, with D hard to call. V was clipped by 3 bases and J by 5 bases, with 10 bases between them. In germline, CDR1 is SQVTM, CDR2 ANQGSEA. The CDR3 sequence is 13 residues long. CDR3 nucleotides: TGCAGCGTTGAGACTGAGAGGAATGAAAAACTGTTTTTT. This sequence encodes CSVETERNEKLFF.

The CDR3 is CASRQGNDGYTF. DNA for the CDR3: TGTGCCAGCAGACAGGGGAACGATGGCTACACCTTC. The chain couples TRBV25-1 to TRBJ1-2; the match to TRBD1 covers 7 bases. In germline, CDR1 is MGHDK, CDR2 SYGVNS. This CDR3 contains 12 residues. Unmatched junction bases numbered 4, after V lost 6 bases and J lost 6 bases.

V is TRBV5-1 and J is TRBJ2-3, with D perhaps being TRBD1 or TRBD2 (6 bases each). Germline V gene data show CDR1 as SGHRS and CDR2 as YFSETQ. V lost 0 bases and J lost 3, with 11 bases in between. The CDR3 runs 15 residues. CDR3 amino acids: CASSLAGAQTDTQYF. As DNA, the CDR3 is TGCGCCAGCAGCTTGGCGGGGGCCCAAACAGATACGCAGTATTTT.

The rearrangement links TRBV9 to TRBJ2-7; TRBD1 aligns across 7 bases. Germline values: CDR1 SGDLS, CDR2 YYNGEE. J lost 0 bases, V lost 3 bases, and 6 bases had no gene match. This CDR3 spans 15 amino acids. The CDR3 DNA follows: TGTGCCAGCAGCGCCTACGGGACAGTCTCCTACGAGCAGTACTTC. This sequence encodes CASSAYGTVSYEQYF.

The chain is built from TRBV9 and TRBJ2-1; D is ambiguous. Germline CDR1 and CDR2: SGDLS and YYNGEE. CDR3 length equals 13 residues. V lost 4 bases to trimming and J lost 9 bases, with 14 bases between them. The CDR3 DNA follows: TGTGCCAGCAGCCCCCCCGATTTGGGTGAGCAGTTCTTC. Amino acid sequence: CASSPPDLGEQFF.

This clonotype was seen ten or more times. The V and J genes are TRBV7-9 and TRBJ2-5, with D possibly being TRBD2 (5 bases). The germline V and J ends were trimmed by 1 base and 2 bases, with 14 bases remaining between them. CDR1 is SEHNR and CDR2 is FQNEAQ in the germline V gene (reference sequence). The CDR3 spans 16 residues. CDR3 coding DNA: TGTGCCAGCAGCTTAGGCCGACTATCCCTTCAAGAGACCCAGTACTTC. Translating gives CASSLGRLSLQETQYF.

The gene calls are TRBV27 and TRBJ1-6; 8 bases are shared with TRBD1. CDR3 length equals 15 residues. Trimming removed 7 bases from V and 6 bases from J; junction bases left unmatched: 8. CDR1 MNHEY and CDR2 SMNVEV come from the germline V gene (reference sequence). CDR3 sequence reads: CASNPDRGANSPLHF. CDR3 in DNA: TGTGCCAGCAACCCCGACAGGGGTGCTAATTCACCCCTCCACTTT.

This clonotype came up a few times. The V and J genes are TRBV6-1 and TRBJ1-2; D not resolved. CDR3 length equals 14 residues. V shed 5 bases and J shed 4 bases, with 14 bases lying between them. The germline V gene encodes CDR1 MNHNS and CDR2 SASEGT. As DNA, the CDR3 is TGTGCCAGCAGTTTAGAGGGCTCCGGCTATGGCTACACCTTC. The encoded protein is CASSLEGSGYGYTF.

This chain links TRBV5-1 with TRBJ1-1, with 10 bases fitting TRBD1. CDR1 and CDR2 (germline): SGHRS, YFSETQ. The CDR3 runs 15 residues. After removal of 3 bases from V and 6 bases from J, the junction contained 8 bases not matched to a gene. The CDR3 loop is CASSWEGQGNSEAFF. CDR3 DNA: TGCGCCAGCAGCTGGGAGGGACAGGGGAATTCTGAAGCTTTCTTT. The full variable domain, rest sourced from reference TRBV5-1 and TRBJ1-1, is KAGVTQTPRYLIKTRGQQVTLSCSPISGHRSVSWYQQTPGQGLQFLFEYFSETQRNKGNFPGRFSGRQFSNSRSEMNVSTLELGDSALYLCASSWEGQGNSEAFFGQGTRLTVV.

The chain links TRBV4-2 to TRBJ2-4; D not certain. Trimming cost V 0 bases and J 8 bases, with 17 bases left between them. Germline V gene sequence: CDR1 LGHNA, CDR2 YNFKEQ. The CDR3 contains 16 residues. The CDR3 here is CASSQDRVPPRDIQYF. The CDR3 nucleotides read TGTGCCAGCAGCCAAGATAGGGTACCCCCGCGAGACATTCAGTACTTC.

This clonotype appeared a few times. This rearrangement joins TRBV7-2 to TRBJ1-2, with 7 nucleotides matching TRBD1. J lost 6 bases, V lost 4 bases, and 8 bases had no gene match. CDR1 is SGHTA and CDR2 is FQGNSA in the germline V gene. CDR3 size: 14 residues. The CDR3 DNA sequence: TGTGCCAGCAGCTCTCTCAGGGGGGACCATGGCTACACCTTC. Translated, it gives CASSSLRGDHGYTF.

This clonotype was counted many times. The rearrangement links TRBV27 to TRBJ2-5; D not resolved. The germline gives CDR1 MNHEY, CDR2 SMNVEV (reference sequence). The CDR3 is made up of 16 amino acids. V gave up 3 bases and J gave up 2 bases, with 16 bases separating them. This chain's CDR3 is CASSFYSSNVQETQYF. DNA of the CDR3: TGTGCCAGCAGTTTCTATTCGTCCAACGTACAAGAGACCCAGTACTTC.